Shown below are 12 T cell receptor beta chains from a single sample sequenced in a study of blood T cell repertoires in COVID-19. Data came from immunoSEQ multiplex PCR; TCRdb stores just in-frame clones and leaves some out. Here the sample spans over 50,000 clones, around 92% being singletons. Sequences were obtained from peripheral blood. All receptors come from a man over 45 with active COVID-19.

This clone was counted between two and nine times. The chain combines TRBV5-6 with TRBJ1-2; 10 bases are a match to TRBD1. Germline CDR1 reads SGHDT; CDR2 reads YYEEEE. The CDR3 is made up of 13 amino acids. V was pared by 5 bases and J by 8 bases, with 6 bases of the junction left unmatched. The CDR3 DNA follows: TGTGCCAGCAGTATGACAGGGGGCCGGGGCTACACCTTC. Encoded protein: CASSMTGGRGYTF.

CDR3 nucleotide sequence: TGTGCCAGCTCACGGCCTTCGGGACAGGGAGCCACTGAAGCTTTCTTT. As protein: CASSRPSGQGATEAFF. The rearrangement uses TRBV18 and TRBJ1-1; TRBD1 agrees at 9 bases. Germline CDR1 and CDR2: KGHSH and LQKENI. Trimming at V came to 4 bases and at J to 4 bases, leaving 10 bases not matched to a gene. The CDR3 extends over 16 amino acids.

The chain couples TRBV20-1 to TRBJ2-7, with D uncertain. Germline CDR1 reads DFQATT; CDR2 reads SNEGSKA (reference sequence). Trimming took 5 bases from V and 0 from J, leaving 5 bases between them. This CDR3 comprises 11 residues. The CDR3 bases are TGCAGTGCTTCTAGCTCCTACGAGCAGTACTTC. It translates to CSASSSYEQYF.

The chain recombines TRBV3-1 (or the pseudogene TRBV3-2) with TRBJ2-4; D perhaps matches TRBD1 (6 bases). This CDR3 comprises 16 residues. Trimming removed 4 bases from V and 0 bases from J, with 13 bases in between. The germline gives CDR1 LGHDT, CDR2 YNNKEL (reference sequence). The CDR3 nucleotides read TGTGCCAGCAGCCCCAGGGGTAGGGAAGCCAAAAACATTCAGTACTTC. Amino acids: CASSPRGREAKNIQYF.

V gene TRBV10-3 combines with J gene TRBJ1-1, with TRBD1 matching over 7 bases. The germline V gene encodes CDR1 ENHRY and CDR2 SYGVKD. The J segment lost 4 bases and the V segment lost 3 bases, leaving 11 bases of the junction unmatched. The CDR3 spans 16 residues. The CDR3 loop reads CAISDSQGGMGTEAFF. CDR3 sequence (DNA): TGTGCCATCAGTGACTCTCAGGGGGGTATGGGCACTGAAGCTTTCTTT.

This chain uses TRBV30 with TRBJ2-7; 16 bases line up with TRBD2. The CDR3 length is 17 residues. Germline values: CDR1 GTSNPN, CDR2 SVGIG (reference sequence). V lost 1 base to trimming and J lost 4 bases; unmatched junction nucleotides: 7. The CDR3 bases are TGTGCCTGGAGTGATCTCCAGGGACTAGCGGGAGGGTACGAGCAGTACTTC. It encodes CAWSDLQGLAGGYEQYF.

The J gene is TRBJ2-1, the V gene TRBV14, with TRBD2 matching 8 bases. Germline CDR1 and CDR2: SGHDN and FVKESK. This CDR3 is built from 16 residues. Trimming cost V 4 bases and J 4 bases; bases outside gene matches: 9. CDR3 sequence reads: CASSRSRGAPYNEQFF. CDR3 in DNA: TGTGCCAGCAGCCGGTCGCGGGGGGCCCCGTACAATGAGCAGTTCTTC.

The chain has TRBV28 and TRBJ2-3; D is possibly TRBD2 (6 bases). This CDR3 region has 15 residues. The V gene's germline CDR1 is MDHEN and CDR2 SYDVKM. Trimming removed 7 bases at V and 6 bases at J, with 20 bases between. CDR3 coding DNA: TGTGCCAGCACCCCCTTTGGGGGGTTAGGGGATACGCAGTATTTT. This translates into CASTPFGGLGDTQYF.

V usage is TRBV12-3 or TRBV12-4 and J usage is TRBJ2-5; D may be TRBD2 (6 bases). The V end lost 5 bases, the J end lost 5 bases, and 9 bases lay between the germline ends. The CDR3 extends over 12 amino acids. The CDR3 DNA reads TGTGCCAGCAGTCCGGGAGTGGAGACCCAGTACTTC. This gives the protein CASSPGVETQYF.

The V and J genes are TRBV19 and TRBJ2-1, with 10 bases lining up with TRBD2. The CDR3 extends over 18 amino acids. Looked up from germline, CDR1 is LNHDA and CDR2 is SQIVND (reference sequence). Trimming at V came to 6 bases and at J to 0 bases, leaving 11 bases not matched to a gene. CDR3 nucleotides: TGTGCCAGTAGGCCGGGACTAGCGCGAGCAAGCTCCTACAATGAGCAGTTCTTC. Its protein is CASRPGLARASSYNEQFF.

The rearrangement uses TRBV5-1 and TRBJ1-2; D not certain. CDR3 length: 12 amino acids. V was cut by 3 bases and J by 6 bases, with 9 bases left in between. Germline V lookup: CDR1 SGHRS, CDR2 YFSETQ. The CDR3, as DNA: TGCGCCAGCAGCTCCACATTGGATGGCTACACCTTC. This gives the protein CASSSTLDGYTF.

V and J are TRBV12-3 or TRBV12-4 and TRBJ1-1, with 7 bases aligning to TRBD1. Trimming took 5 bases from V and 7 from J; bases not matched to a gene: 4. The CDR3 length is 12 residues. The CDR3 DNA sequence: TGTGCCAGCAGTCCCAGGGGGGTTGAAGCTTTCTTT. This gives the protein CASSPRGVEAFF.